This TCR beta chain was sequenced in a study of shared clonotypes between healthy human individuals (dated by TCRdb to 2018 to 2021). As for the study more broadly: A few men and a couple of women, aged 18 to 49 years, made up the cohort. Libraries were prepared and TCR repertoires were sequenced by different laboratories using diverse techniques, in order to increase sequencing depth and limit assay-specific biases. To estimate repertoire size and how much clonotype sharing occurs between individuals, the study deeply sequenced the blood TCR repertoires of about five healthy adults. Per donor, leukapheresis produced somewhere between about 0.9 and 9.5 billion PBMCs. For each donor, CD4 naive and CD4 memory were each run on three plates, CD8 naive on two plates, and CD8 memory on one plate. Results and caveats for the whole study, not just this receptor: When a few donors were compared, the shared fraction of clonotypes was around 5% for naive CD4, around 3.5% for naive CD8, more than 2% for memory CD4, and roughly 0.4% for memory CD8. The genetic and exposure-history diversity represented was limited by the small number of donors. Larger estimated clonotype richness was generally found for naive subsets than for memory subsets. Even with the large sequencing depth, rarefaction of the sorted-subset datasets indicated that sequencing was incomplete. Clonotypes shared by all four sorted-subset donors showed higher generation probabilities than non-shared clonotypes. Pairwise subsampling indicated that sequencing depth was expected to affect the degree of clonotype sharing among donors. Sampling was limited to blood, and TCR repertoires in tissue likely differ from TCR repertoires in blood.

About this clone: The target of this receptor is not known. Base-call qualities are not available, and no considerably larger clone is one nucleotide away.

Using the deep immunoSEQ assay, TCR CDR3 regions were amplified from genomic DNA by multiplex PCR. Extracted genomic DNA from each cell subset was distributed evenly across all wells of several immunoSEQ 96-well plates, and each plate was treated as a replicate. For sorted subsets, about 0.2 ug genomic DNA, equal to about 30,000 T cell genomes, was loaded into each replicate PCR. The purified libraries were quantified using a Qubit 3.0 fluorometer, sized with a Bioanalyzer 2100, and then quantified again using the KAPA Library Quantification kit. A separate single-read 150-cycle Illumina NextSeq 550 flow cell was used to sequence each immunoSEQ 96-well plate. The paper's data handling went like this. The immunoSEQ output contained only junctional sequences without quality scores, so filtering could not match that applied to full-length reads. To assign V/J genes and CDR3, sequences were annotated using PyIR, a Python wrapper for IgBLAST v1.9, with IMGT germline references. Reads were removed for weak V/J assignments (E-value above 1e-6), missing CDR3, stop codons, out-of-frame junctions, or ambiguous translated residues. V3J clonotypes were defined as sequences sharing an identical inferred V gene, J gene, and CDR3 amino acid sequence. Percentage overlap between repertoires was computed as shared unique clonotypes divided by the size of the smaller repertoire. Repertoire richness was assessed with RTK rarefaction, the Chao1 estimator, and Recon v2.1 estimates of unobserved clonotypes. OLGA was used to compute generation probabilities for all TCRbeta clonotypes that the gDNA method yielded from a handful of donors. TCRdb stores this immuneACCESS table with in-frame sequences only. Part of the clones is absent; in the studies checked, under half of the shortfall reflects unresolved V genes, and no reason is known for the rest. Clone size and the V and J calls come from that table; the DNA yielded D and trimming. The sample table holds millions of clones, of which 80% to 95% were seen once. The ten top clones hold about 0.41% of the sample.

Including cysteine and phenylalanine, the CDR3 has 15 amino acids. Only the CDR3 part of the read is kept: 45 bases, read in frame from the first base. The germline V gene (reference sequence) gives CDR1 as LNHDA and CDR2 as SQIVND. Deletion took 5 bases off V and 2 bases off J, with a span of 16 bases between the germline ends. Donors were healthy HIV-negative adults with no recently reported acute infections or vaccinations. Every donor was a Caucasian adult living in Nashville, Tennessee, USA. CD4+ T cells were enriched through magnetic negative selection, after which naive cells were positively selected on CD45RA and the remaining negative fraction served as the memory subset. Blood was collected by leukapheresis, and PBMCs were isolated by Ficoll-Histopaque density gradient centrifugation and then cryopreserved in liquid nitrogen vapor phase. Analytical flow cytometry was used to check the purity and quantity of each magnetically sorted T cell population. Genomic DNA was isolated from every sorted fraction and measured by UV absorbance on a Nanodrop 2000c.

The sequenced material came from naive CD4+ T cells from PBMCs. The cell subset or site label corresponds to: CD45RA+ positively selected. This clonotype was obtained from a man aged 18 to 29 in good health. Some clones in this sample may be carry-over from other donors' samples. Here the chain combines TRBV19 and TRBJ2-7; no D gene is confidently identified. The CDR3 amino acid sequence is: CASSFQKLPAYEQYF. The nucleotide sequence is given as TGTGCCAGTAGTTTTCAGAAACTACCTGCCTACGAGCAGTACTTC.